This record looks at one T cell receptor (beta chain) sequence and its context. The antigen is undetermined. The authors generated TCR beta cDNA through 5'RACE template switching with UMIs. Reanalyzing the 5' RACE reads, TCRdb keeps one entry per CDR3 protein, without DNA. In all, the sample yields 550,000 to 600,000 distinct CDR3 sequences. The sample is drawn from a study of T cells expressing NK-cell markers. The overall study: According to the study, TCR beta repertoires originated from sorted CD3+CD56+NKG2C+, CD3+CD56+NKG2C- and CD3+CD56-NKG2C+ T cells. Study-wide points: Dominant NKG2C+ clonotype frequencies of about 1.0-8% of CD8+ T cells were measured in about six donors. The study found these clonotypes also leading the CD3+CD56-NKG2C+ fraction in a few donors.

Germline V gene lookup returns CDR1 LGHNA and CDR2 YNFKEQ. This CDR3 contains 14 residues. V usage is TRBV4-2 and J usage is TRBJ2-3. What was sequenced was blood T cells: a sorted CD56 or NKG2C T cell subset, CD4+ or CD8+ T cells, or bulk PBMC T cells (not recorded which). The TCR comes from a man between 18 and 35 years old in good health. The CDR3 protein is CASSQQLNTDTQYF.